A selection of T cell receptor beta chains follows, all from one sample in a study of CD8+ T cells in alopecia areata. Assay used: immunoSEQ multiplex PCR; TCRdb lists only in-frame clones, some missing. The table includes more than 100,000 clones, 45% to 65% detected once. The sequenced sample was CD4+ T cells sorted from blood, obtained at week 0. Every receptor here comes from a human donor with alopecia areata. The CDR3 runs from the conserved cysteine through the conserved F or W. The D gene is left open where the match is weak. Rows give clone size only sometimes, using once, few, many, or a class for an expanded clone.

d_gene: NA; j_gene: TRBJ2-5; v_gene: TRBV19; len: 12; abundance: NA; CDR3nt: TGTGCCAGTAGTTACGAGGGAGAGACCCAGTACTTC; CDR3aa: CASSYEGETQYF
d_gene: TRBD1; j_gene: TRBJ1-2; v_gene: TRBV4-3; len: 15; abundance: NA; CDR3nt: TGCGCCAGCAGCCAAAGTGTACAGGGGGGATCTGGCTACACCTTC; CDR3aa: CASSQSVQGGSGYTF
d_gene: NA; j_gene: TRBJ1-4; v_gene: TRBV7-9; len: 15; abundance: NA; CDR3nt: TGTGCCAGCAGAACCACACAGGGCACTAATGAAAAACTGTTTTTT; CDR3aa: CASRTTQGTNEKLFF
d_gene: NA; j_gene: TRBJ2-5; v_gene: TRBV28; len: 14; abundance: few; CDR3nt: TGTGCCAGCAGCCGCCTAGCGAACCAAGAGACCCAGTACTTC; CDR3aa: CASSRLANQETQYF
d_gene: NA; j_gene: TRBJ1-2; v_gene: TRBV2; len: 16; abundance: NA; CDR3nt: TGTGCCAGCATCTTCCCATGGGGAGGGCGTACCGGTGGCTACACCTTC; CDR3aa: CASIFPWGGRTGGYTF
d_gene: TRBD2; j_gene: TRBJ2-2; v_gene: TRBV2; len: 19; abundance: NA; CDR3nt: TGTGCCAGCAGTGTTCGCGGACTAGCGGCCCTTGGAGTGGTCGGGGAGCTGTTTTTT; CDR3aa: CASSVRGLAALGVVGELFF
d_gene: TRBD2; j_gene: TRBJ2-7; v_gene: TRBV7-9; len: 13; abundance: NA; CDR3nt: TGTGCCAGCAGCTCCGCGGGGGGTTACGAGCAGTACTTC; CDR3aa: CASSSAGGYEQYF
d_gene: TRBD2; j_gene: TRBJ2-1; v_gene: TRBV5-4; len: 15; abundance: few; CDR3nt: TGTGCCAGCAGCATGAAGGGCGGGAGGTCCAATGAGCAGTTCTTC; CDR3aa: CASSMKGGRSNEQFF
d_gene: NA; j_gene: TRBJ2-1; v_gene: TRBV5-1; len: 14; abundance: NA; CDR3nt: TGCGCCAGCAGCTTACAACCTGGAGACAATGAGCAGTTCTTC; CDR3aa: CASSLQPGDNEQFF
d_gene: TRBD2; j_gene: TRBJ2-7; v_gene: TRBV5-4; len: 15; abundance: NA; CDR3nt: TGTGCCAGCAGCTTCTCTAGCGGGACCCCCTACGAGCAGTACTTC; CDR3aa: CASSFSSGTPYEQYF
d_gene: NA; j_gene: TRBJ2-1; v_gene: TRBV7-3; len: 15; abundance: few; CDR3nt: TGTGCCAGCAGCTTAAAAGCGGCCTCCTACAATGAGCAGTTCTTC; CDR3aa: CASSLKAASYNEQFF
d_gene: NA; j_gene: TRBJ2-5; v_gene: TRBV5-1; len: 14; abundance: NA; CDR3nt: TGCGCCAGCAGCTTGATCGTGTACCAAGAGACCCAGTACTTC; CDR3aa: CASSLIVYQETQYF
d_gene: NA; j_gene: TRBJ1-1; v_gene: TRBV6-5; len: 14; abundance: NA; CDR3nt: TGTGCCAGCAGTTACTCGAGTCAGTACACTGAAGCTTTCTTT; CDR3aa: CASSYSSQYTEAFF
d_gene: NA; j_gene: TRBJ1-1; v_gene: TRBV30; len: 14; abundance: NA; CDR3nt: TGTGCCTCCCACGGGGCAGGGCTCGGCACTGAAGCTTTCTTT; CDR3aa: CASHGAGLGTEAFF
d_gene: NA; j_gene: TRBJ1-2; v_gene: TRBV14; len: 14; abundance: NA; CDR3nt: TGTGCCAGCAGCCAAGATATATTAGGCTATGGCTACACCTTC; CDR3aa: CASSQDILGYGYTF
d_gene: NA; j_gene: TRBJ1-1; v_gene: TRBV7-2; len: 12; abundance: few; CDR3nt: TGTGCCAACGGTAGACAGAACACTGAAGCTTTCTTT; CDR3aa: CANGRQNTEAFF
d_gene: NA; j_gene: TRBJ2-7; v_gene: TRBV27; len: 14; abundance: NA; CDR3nt: TGTGCCAGCAGTTTGTGGGGACGCTCCTACGAGCAGTACTTC; CDR3aa: CASSLWGRSYEQYF
d_gene: TRBD2; j_gene: TRBJ2-7; v_gene: TRBV5-6; len: 14; abundance: NA; CDR3nt: TGTGCCAGCAGCTGGCTAGCGGGCACCTACGAGCAGTACTTC; CDR3aa: CASSWLAGTYEQYF
d_gene: NA; j_gene: TRBJ1-1; v_gene: TRBV5-1; len: 14; abundance: few; CDR3nt: TGCGCCAGCAGCTTGGCCCAAGGCGGCCCTGAAGCTTTCTTT; CDR3aa: CASSLAQGGPEAFF
d_gene: TRBD2; j_gene: TRBJ2-1; v_gene: TRBV18; len: 19; abundance: once; CDR3nt: TGTGCCAGCTCCCTTTTTTCCGGGACTAGCGGATACTCCTACAATGAGCAGTTCTTC; CDR3aa: CASSLFSGTSGYSYNEQFF
d_gene: TRBD2; j_gene: TRBJ2-7; v_gene: TRBV6-5; len: 15; abundance: once; CDR3nt: TGTGCCAGCAGCCGGGGACTAGCGGGGGGCTACGAGCAGTACTTC; CDR3aa: CASSRGLAGGYEQYF
d_gene: TRBD1; j_gene: TRBJ1-4; v_gene: TRBV4-2; len: 15; abundance: NA; CDR3nt: TGTGCCAGCAGCACCCGGGACAGGGGACATGAAAAACTGTTTTTT; CDR3aa: CASSTRDRGHEKLFF
d_gene: NA; j_gene: TRBJ2-7; v_gene: TRBV7-2; len: 14; abundance: NA; CDR3nt: TGTGCCAGCAGCCCCGCGGCAGCCACCTACGAGCAGTACTTC; CDR3aa: CASSPAAATYEQYF
d_gene: NA; j_gene: TRBJ1-2; v_gene: TRBV27; len: 13; abundance: NA; CDR3nt: TGTGCCAGCAGTTTGACAGGCCGACTCGGCTACACCTTC; CDR3aa: CASSLTGRLGYTF
d_gene: TRBD1; j_gene: TRBJ2-5; v_gene: TRBV6-1; len: 14; abundance: NA; CDR3nt: TGTGCCAGCAGTGAGATCGACAGGGAGGAGACCCAGTACTTC; CDR3aa: CASSEIDREETQYF
d_gene: TRBD2; j_gene: TRBJ2-4; v_gene: TRBV5-4; len: 19; abundance: once; CDR3nt: TGTGCCAGCAGCTTCGAGGAAAGTCCGGGACTAGGGACCAAAAACATTCAGTACTTC; CDR3aa: CASSFEESPGLGTKNIQYF
d_gene: NA; j_gene: TRBJ1-2; v_gene: TRBV5-1; len: 12; abundance: NA; CDR3nt: TGCGCCAGCAGCAAGGAACAGAATGGCTACACCTTC; CDR3aa: CASSKEQNGYTF
d_gene: TRBD1; j_gene: TRBJ2-5; v_gene: TRBV18; len: 14; abundance: NA; CDR3nt: TGTGCCAGCTCACCAGGACAGGTCGAAGAGACCCAGTACTTC; CDR3aa: CASSPGQVEETQYF
d_gene: NA; j_gene: TRBJ2-1; v_gene: TRBV2; len: 13; abundance: NA; CDR3nt: TGTGCCAGCAGTGAAACGGGTCTCAATGAGCAGTTCTTC; CDR3aa: CASSETGLNEQFF
d_gene: TRBD2; j_gene: TRBJ2-2; v_gene: TRBV9; len: 14; abundance: NA; CDR3nt: TGTGCCAGCAGCGTCCAGTCGGGGGGCGGGGAGCTGTTTTTT; CDR3aa: CASSVQSGGGELFF
d_gene: NA; j_gene: TRBJ1-3; v_gene: TRBV28; len: 15; abundance: NA; CDR3nt: TGTGCCAGCAGTTTCGGCGGGACTAGTGGAAACACCATATATTTT; CDR3aa: CASSFGGTSGNTIYF
d_gene: TRBD2; j_gene: TRBJ2-3; v_gene: TRBV9; len: 15; abundance: NA; CDR3nt: TGTGCCAGCAGCGTAGCGGGAGGGCGCACAGATACGCAGTATTTT; CDR3aa: CASSVAGGRTDTQYF
d_gene: NA; j_gene: TRBJ2-3; v_gene: TRBV25-1; len: 17; abundance: once; CDR3nt: TGTGCCAGCAGTGAAGCAACGGACGAGACTAGCACAGATACGCAGTATTTT; CDR3aa: CASSEATDETSTDTQYF
d_gene: NA; j_gene: TRBJ2-7; v_gene: TRBV21-1; len: 17; abundance: NA; CDR3nt: TGTGCCAGCAGCTCCTCAGGCGGCAGAGACAGGGACCGCGAGCAGTACTTC; CDR3aa: CASSSSGGRDRDREQYF
d_gene: NA; j_gene: TRBJ1-1; v_gene: TRBV11-1; len: 13; abundance: few; CDR3nt: TGTGCCAGCAGGAGCGGCGGGAACACTGAAGCTTTCTTT; CDR3aa: CASRSGGNTEAFF
d_gene: NA; j_gene: TRBJ1-2; v_gene: TRBV9; len: 13; abundance: NA; CDR3nt: TGTGCCAGCAGCAGGGTTTTGGGCTATGGCTACACCTTC; CDR3aa: CASSRVLGYGYTF
d_gene: NA; j_gene: TRBJ1-4; v_gene: TRBV5-1; len: 16; abundance: NA; CDR3nt: TGCGCCAGCAGCTTGGCCCGGGACCAACGGAATGAAAAACTGTTTTTT; CDR3aa: CASSLARDQRNEKLFF
d_gene: TRBD1; j_gene: TRBJ2-7; v_gene: TRBV7-2; len: 13; abundance: once; CDR3nt: TGTGCCAGCAGCCCGGACAGGGGGTACGAGCAGTACTTC; CDR3aa: CASSPDRGYEQYF
d_gene: TRBD2; j_gene: TRBJ2-5; v_gene: TRBV4-3; len: 16; abundance: NA; CDR3nt: TGCGCCAGCAGCCGAGGACTAGCGGGGGGCCAAGAGACCCAGTACTTC; CDR3aa: CASSRGLAGGQETQYF
d_gene: NA; j_gene: TRBJ2-5; v_gene: TRBV6-5; len: 12; abundance: NA; CDR3nt: TGTGCCGGCACCAACAGGCGCGAGACCCAGTACTTC; CDR3aa: CAGTNRRETQYF
d_gene: TRBD2; j_gene: TRBJ2-2; v_gene: TRBV9; len: 16; abundance: NA; CDR3nt: TGTGCCAGCAGCAATAGCGGGAGGGGCAACACCGGGGAGCTGTTTTTT; CDR3aa: CASSNSGRGNTGELFF
d_gene: NA; j_gene: TRBJ2-5; v_gene: TRBV6-5; len: 13; abundance: NA; CDR3nt: TGTGCCACCCGGCTGGACTGGCAAGAGACCCAGTACTTC; CDR3aa: CATRLDWQETQYF